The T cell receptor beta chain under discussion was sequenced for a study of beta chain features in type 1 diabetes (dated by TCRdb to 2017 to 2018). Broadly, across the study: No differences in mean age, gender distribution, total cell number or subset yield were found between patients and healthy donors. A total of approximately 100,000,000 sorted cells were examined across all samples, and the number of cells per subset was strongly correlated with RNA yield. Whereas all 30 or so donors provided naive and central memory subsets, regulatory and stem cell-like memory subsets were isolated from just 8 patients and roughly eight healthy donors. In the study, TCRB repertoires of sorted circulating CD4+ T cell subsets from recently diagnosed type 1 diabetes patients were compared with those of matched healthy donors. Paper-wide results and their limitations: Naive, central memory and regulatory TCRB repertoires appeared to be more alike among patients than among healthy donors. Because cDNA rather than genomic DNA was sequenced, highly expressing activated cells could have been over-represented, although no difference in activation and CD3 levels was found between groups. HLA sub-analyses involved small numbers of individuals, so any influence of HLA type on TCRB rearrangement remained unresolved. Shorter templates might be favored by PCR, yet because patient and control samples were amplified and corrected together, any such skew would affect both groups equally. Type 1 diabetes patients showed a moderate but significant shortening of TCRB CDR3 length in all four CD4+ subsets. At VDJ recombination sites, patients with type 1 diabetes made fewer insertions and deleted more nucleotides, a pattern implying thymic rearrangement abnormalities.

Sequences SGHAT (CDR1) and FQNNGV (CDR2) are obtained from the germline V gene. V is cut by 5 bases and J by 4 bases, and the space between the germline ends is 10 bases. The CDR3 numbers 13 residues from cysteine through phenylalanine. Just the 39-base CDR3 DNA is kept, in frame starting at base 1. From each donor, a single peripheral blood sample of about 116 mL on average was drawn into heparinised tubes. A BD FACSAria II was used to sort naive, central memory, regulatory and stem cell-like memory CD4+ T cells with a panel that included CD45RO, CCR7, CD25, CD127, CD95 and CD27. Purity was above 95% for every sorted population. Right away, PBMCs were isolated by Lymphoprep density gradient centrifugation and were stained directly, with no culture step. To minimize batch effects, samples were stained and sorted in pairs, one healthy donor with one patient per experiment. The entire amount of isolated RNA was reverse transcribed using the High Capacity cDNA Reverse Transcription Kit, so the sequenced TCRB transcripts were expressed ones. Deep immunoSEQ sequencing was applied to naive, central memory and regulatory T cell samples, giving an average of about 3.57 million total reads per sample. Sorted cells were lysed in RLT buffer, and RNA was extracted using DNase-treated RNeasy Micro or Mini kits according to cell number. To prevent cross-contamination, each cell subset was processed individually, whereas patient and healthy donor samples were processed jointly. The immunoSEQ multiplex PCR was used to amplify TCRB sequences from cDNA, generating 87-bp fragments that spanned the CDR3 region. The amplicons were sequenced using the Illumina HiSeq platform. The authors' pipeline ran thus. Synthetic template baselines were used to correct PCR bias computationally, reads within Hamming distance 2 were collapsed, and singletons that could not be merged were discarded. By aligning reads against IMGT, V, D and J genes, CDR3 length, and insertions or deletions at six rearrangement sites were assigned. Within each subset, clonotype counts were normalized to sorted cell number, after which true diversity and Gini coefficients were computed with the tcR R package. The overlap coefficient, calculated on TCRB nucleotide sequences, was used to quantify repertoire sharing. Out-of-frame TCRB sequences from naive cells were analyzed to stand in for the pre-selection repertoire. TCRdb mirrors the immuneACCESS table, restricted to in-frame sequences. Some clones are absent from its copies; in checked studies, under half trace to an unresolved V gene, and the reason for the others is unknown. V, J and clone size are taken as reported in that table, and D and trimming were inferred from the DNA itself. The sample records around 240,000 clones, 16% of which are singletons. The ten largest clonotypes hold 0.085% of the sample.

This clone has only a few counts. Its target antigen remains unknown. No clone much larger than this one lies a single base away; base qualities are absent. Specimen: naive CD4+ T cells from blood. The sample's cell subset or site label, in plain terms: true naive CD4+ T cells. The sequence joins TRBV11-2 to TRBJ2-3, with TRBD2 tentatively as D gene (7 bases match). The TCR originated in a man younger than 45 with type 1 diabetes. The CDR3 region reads CASSRGGSDTQYF. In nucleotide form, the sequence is TGTGCCAGCAGCCGCGGGGGCTCAGATACGCAGTATTTT. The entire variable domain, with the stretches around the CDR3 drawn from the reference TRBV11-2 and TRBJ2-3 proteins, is EAGVAQSPRYKIIEKRQSVAFWCNPISGHATLYWYQQILGQGPKLLIQFQNNGVVDDSQLPKDRFSAERLKGVDSTLKIQPAKLEDSAVYLCASSRGGSDTQYFGPGTRLTVL.